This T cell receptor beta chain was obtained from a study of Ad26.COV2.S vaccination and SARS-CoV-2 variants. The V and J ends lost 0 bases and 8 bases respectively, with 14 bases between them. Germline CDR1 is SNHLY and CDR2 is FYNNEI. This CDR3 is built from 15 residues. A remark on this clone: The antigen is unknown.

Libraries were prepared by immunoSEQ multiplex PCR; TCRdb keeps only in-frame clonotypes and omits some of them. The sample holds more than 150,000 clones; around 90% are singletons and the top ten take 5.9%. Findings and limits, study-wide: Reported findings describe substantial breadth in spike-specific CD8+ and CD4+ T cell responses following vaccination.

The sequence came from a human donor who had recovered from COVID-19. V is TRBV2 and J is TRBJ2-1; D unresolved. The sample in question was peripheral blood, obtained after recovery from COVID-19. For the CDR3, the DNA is TGTGCCAGCAGTGAAGCTCGGAGTCCCGAAGATGAGCAGTTCTTC. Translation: CASSEARSPEDEQFF.